Each of the 10 T cell receptor beta chains below was sequenced from the same sample in a study of tissue T cells after allogeneic stem cell transplantation. Clones were sequenced by immunoSEQ multiplex PCR, and TCRdb holds only the in-frame ones, with some missing. The table has 4,000 to 6,000 clones, roughly three quarters seen once; the top ten hold less than 30%. This specimen was duodenal tissue, taken at autopsy. The receptors stem from a female patient aged 18 to 50 with steroid-refractory graft-versus-host disease after an allogeneic stem cell transplant. Some T cells may arise from the graft donor.

The chain joins TRBV6-5 to TRBJ2-5, with D unresolved. In germline, CDR1 is MNHEY, CDR2 SVGAGI. Deletions cut 0 bases from V and 1 base from J, with 6 bases between. The CDR3 runs 14 residues. The CDR3 region has the DNA TGTGCCAGCAGTTACTCGTGGAGCCAAGAGACCCAGTACTTC. As protein: CASSYSWSQETQYF.

This chain joins TRBV5-1 and TRBJ1-5; a possible D gene is TRBD1 (6 bases). The germline CDR1 and CDR2 sequences are SGHRS and YFSETQ. This CDR3 is 14 amino acids long. The V and J ends lost 4 bases and 5 bases respectively, with 13 bases between them. The CDR3 DNA reads TGCGCCAGCAGCGAGATGGGGGCCGATCAGCCCCAGCATTTT. This gives the protein CASSEMGADQPQHF. Complete variable domain (other parts from reference TRBV5-1 and TRBJ1-5): KAGVTQTPRYLIKTRGQQVTLSCSPISGHRSVSWYQQTPGQGLQFLFEYFSETQRNKGNFPGRFSGRQFSNSRSEMNVSTLELGDSALYLCASSEMGADQPQHFGDGTRLSIL.

The chain recombines TRBV27 with TRBJ2-2, with unresolved D. Between the trimmed V and J ends, which lost 11 bases and 2 bases, there was a span of 12 bases. The CDR3 is made up of 13 amino acids. Germline values: CDR1 MNHEY, CDR2 SMNVEV (reference sequence). CDR3 nucleotides: TGTGCCTCCCGACGGGCAAACACCGGGGAGCTGTTTTTT. Protein sequence: CASRRANTGELFF.

This sequence joins TRBV10-2 and TRBJ1-2; D call uncertain. The germline gives CDR1 WSHSY, CDR2 SAAADI. V lost 3 bases, J lost 14 bases, and 13 bases lay in between. CDR3 length: 11 residues. The CDR3 DNA reads TGCGCCAGCAGTGAACTGGGCGCCGGGACCTTC. Its protein is CASSELGAGTF.

V is TRBV4-1 and J is TRBJ1-1, with no clear D. The CDR3 covers 12 residues. V lost 4 bases to trimming and J lost 6 bases, with 9 bases between them. Per the germline V gene, CDR1 is MGHRA and CDR2 is YSYEKL. The CDR3 is CASSPRGAEAFF. The CDR3 DNA is TGCGCCAGCAGCCCCCGCGGCGCTGAAGCTTTCTTT.

The chain is built from TRBV21-1 and TRBJ1-4; TRBD1, as called in the table, went unchecked against the DNA. TRBV21-1 is designated a pseudogene. This CDR3 is 13 amino acids long. DNA of the CDR3: TGTGCCAGAACTAGACAGGAGGAAGAAAAACTGTTTTTT. Its protein is CARTRQEEEKLFF.

The chain recombines TRBV2 with TRBJ2-7; no clear D. In germline, CDR1 is SNHLY, CDR2 FYNNEI. V gave up 4 bases and J gave up 1 base, with 5 bases separating them. This CDR3 contains 12 residues. The CDR3 DNA sequence: TGTGCCAGCAGTGGACTTTCCTACGAGCAGTACTTC. This gives the protein CASSGLSYEQYF.

This clone has a single count. The CDR3 coding sequence is TGCGCCAGCAGCGTACGACAGGGTTTCCCCTATGGCTACACCTTC. Its protein product is CASSVRQGFPYGYTF. The V gene is TRBV5-1, the J gene TRBJ1-2; 7 bases map to TRBD1. After removal of 4 bases from V and 4 bases from J, the junction contained 10 bases not matched to a gene. The CDR3 is 15 residues long. Germline lookup yields CDR1 SGHRS and CDR2 YFSETQ.

This clone qualifies as large. The rearrangement uses TRBV25-1 and TRBJ2-1; D is unresolved. V was cut by 1 base and J by 0 bases, with 7 bases left in between. The germline gives CDR1 MGHDK, CDR2 SYGVNS. The CDR3 spans 15 residues. CDR3 protein: CASSEWSGSYNEQFF. In nucleotides, the CDR3 is TGTGCCAGCAGTGAATGGTCCGGCTCCTACAATGAGCAGTTCTTC.

This clone occurred once. The genes are TRBV29-1 and TRBJ2-1; D not certain. The CDR3 runs 15 residues. The ends were cut back, 6 bases at V and 3 bases at J, with 18 bases in the middle. CDR1 is SQVTM, CDR2 ANQGSEA, per germline. In DNA form, the CDR3 reads TGCAGCGTGGACGGGTTAAGAGAATTCTACAATGAGCAGTTCTTC. Translated, it gives CSVDGLREFYNEQFF.